This T cell receptor (beta chain) emerged from a study of T cell repertoires in cytomegalovirus infection. Study-level information: A matching HLA type, together with CMV infection, was signaled by public TCR beta signatures. Findings and limits, study-wide: Clonotype analysis showed dominance of the ex vivo response by HLA-C-restricted CMV-specific TCR beta clonotypes. Individuals carrying CMV plus the relevant HLA were identified by cumulative frequency of public TCR beta families.

TCRdb called the reads again in MiXCR, with one record for every CDR3 protein. This sample has just over 150,000 distinct CDR3 sequences, with 20% to 30% found just once. About this clonotype itself: Its antigen is undetermined.

This clonotype was obtained from a human donor in good health (CMV status not recorded). Some clones in this sample may be carry-over from other donors' samples. The source material was PBMCs.

In DNA form, the CDR3 reads TGTGCCAGCAGTGACAGGGTTTTGAACGAGCAGTACTTC. Its protein product is CASSDRVLNEQYF. This chain uses TRBV27 with TRBJ2-7, with 7 bases aligning to TRBD1. The junction had 6 bases not matched to a gene; V was cut back by 5 bases and J by 5 bases. This CDR3 has 13 amino acids. CDR1 and CDR2 from the germline V gene are MNHEY and SMNVEV (reference sequence).